The present T cell receptor beta chain was sequenced within a study of technical replicates of blood from a handful of donors (TCRdb year 2017). A remark on this clone: Which antigen it targets is not known. There are no base qualities to consult, and no much larger clone falls within one base.

Library preparation was by the immunoSEQ multiplex PCR assay. TCRdb limited this immuneACCESS table to in-frame rearrangements with V and J called. A share of clones is missing; checked studies link under half to unresolved V genes, and the rest is unexplained. This sample is represented by some 77,000 clones; about 92% of them were singletons. The ten most abundant clones make up around 0.38% of the sample. Sequenced: T cells isolated from PBMCs. This clonotype was sampled from a human donor in good health.

The CDR3 in this case is CASSQDLTVIGGGYTF. DNA sequence: TGTGCCAGCAGCCAAGATCTTACCGTAATAGGGGGTGGCTACACCTTC. The rearranged segments are TRBV4-2 and TRBJ1-2, with TRBD1 perhaps the D gene, on 6 matching bases. From the germline V gene, CDR1 is LGHNA and CDR2 is YNFKEQ. Spanning cysteine to phenylalanine, the CDR3 consists of 16 amino acids. Only the CDR3 region is kept as DNA, spanning 48 bases read in frame from base 1. V is clipped by 0 bases and J by 7 bases, and the sequence between their germline boundaries is 18 bases long.